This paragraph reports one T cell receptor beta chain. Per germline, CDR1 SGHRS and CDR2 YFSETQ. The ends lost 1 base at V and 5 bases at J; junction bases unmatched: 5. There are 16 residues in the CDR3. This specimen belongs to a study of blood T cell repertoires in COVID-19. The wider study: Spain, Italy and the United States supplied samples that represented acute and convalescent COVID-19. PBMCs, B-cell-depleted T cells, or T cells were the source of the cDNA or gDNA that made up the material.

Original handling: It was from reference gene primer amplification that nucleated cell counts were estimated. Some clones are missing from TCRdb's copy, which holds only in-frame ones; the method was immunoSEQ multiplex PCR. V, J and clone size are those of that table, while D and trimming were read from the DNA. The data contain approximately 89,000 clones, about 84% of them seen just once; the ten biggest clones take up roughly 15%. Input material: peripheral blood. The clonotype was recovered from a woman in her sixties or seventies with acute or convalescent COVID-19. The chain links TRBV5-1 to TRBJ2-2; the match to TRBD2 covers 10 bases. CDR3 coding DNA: TGCGCCAGCAGCTTGATGGCTAGCGGGAGAACCGGGGAGCTGTTTTTT. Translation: CASSLMASGRTGELFF.